This T cell receptor (beta chain) was captured by sequencing in a study of control samples from healthy donors and cancer patients. V trimming: 5 bases; J trimming: 8 bases; junction bases outside the gene matches: 2. CDR3 length equals 12 residues. CDR1 is SEHNR and CDR2 is FQNEAQ in the germline V gene (reference sequence). Profiled with immunoSEQ multiplex PCR; TCRdb holds only in-frame clones, not every one. The repertoire consists of around 140,000 clones, with 80% to 95% occurring once and the leading ten covering roughly 6%. The chain uses TRBV7-9 and TRBJ1-3; 8 bases are shared with TRBD1. The sample consisted of blood. This sequence originates from a man aged 18 to 35 in good health. The DNA of the CDR3 is TGTGCCAGCAGCCTACAGGGGGACACCATATATTTT. Encoded protein: CASSLQGDTIYF.